Sequencing of this TCR beta chain was carried out in a study of response to subunit inactivated influenza vaccine. Per germline, CDR1 LGHNA and CDR2 YSLEER. The V and J ends lost 1 base and 3 bases, in that order; junction bases with no gene match: 5. This CDR3 region has 16 residues. This clonotype was seen a handful of times. MiXCR, applied by TCRdb to the RT-PCR reads, yields one record per CDR3 protein. This table has 400,000 to 650,000 distinct CDR3 sequences, approximately 6.9% appearing once. The sequencing here drew on PBMCs from blood, taken roughly 24 months after vaccination. The sequence derives from a man in his fifties or sixties who received an inactivated influenza vaccine. The rearrangement uses TRBV4-3 and TRBJ2-7; TRBD2 matches 11 bases. The CDR3 DNA reads TGCGCCAGCAGCCAAGCTAGCGGGGGGATCGGCTACGAGCAGTACTTC. Translating gives CASSQASGGIGYEQYF.